The 3 T cell receptor beta chains presented below share a single source sample, sequenced in a study of spatial heterogeneity in lung cancer. MiXCR was run by TCRdb on the 5' RACE reads, yielding one entry per CDR3 protein. The sample holds roughly 18,000 distinct CDR3 sequences, around a tenth seen once. General observations from the study: Tumors with more nonsynonymous mutations had more expanded intratumoral alpha and beta TCRs.

Their specific antigens are unknown. Time point of the sample: sample taken at primary tumor resection. The material sequenced was lung tumor tissue, taken at surgery. The source is a female donor with early-stage non-small cell lung cancer.

This clonotype was counted at least ten times. A library made for alpha chains picked up this beta chain off target, so its size means little. The rearrangement uses TRBV5-4 and TRBJ2-3; TRBD2 agrees at 14 bases. Germline V gene lookup returns CDR1 SGHNT and CDR2 YYREEE (reference sequence). The V gene end was trimmed by 4 bases and the J gene end by 1 base; junction bases not matched to a gene: 2. CDR3 length: 16 amino acids. CDR3 sequence: CASSPGLAGGTDTQYF. For the CDR3, the DNA is TGTGCCAGCAGCCCGGGACTAGCGGGGGGCACAGATACGCAGTATTTT.

Comments on this clonotype: This beta chain was picked up by a library intended for alpha chains and is off target, so its count carries little meaning. The rearrangement links TRBV7-9 to TRBJ1-1; D might be TRBD1 (5 bases). The length of the CDR3 is 18 residues. V was clipped by 4 bases and J by 1 base, with 22 bases between them. Looked up from germline, CDR1 is SEHNR and CDR2 is FQNEAQ (reference sequence). Here the CDR3 reads CASSSPARSRATNTEAFF. Here the CDR3 DNA reads TGTGCCAGCAGCTCTCCGGCGCGGAGCAGGGCTACGAACACTGAAGCTTTCTTT. Full variable domain (rest looked up from reference TRBV7-9 and TRBJ1-1): DTGVSQNPRHKITKRGQNVTFRCDPISEHNRLYWYRQTLGQGPEFLTYFQNEAQLEKSRLLSDRFSAERPKGSFSTLEIQRTEQGDSAMYLCASSSPARSRATNTEAFFGQGTRLTVV.

A few counts support this clonotype. This beta chain turned up in a library designed for alpha chains; as an off-target read, its abundance says little. The V gene is TRBV5-1, the J gene TRBJ2-1; TRBD2 matches 11 bases. Unmatched junction bases numbered 4, after V lost 4 bases and J lost 4 bases. The germline V gene encodes CDR1 SGHRS and CDR2 YFSETQ. CDR3 size: 15 residues. The CDR3 bases are TGCGCCAGCAGCCCGATAGCGGGGGGGTACAATGAGCAGTTCTTC. Translating it yields CASSPIAGGYNEQFF. Supplemented by reference TRBV5-1 and TRBJ2-1, the full variable domain reads KAGVTQTPRYLIKTRGQQVTLSCSPISGHRSVSWYQQTPGQGLQFLFEYFSETQRNKGNFPGRFSGRQFSNSRSEMNVSTLELGDSALYLCASSPIAGGYNEQFFGPGTRLTVL.